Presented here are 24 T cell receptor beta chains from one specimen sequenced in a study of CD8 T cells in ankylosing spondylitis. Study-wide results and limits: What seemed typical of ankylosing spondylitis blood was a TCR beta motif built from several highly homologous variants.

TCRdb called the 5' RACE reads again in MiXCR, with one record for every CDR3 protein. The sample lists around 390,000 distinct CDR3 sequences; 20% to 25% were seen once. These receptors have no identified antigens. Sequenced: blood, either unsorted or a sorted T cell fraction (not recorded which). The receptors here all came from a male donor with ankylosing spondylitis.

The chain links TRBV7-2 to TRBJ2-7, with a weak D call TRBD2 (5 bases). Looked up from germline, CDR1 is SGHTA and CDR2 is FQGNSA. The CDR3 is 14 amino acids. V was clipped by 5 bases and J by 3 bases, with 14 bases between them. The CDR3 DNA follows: TGTGCCAGCAGCATCGGGATAGCTTTCTACGAGCAGTACTTC. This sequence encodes CASSIGIAFYEQYF.

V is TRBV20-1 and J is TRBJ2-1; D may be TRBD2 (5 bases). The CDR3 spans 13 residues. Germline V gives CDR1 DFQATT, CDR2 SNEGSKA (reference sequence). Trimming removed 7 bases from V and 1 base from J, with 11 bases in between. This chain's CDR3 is CSGAGDSYNEQFF. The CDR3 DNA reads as TGCAGTGGGGCCGGGGATTCCTACAATGAGCAGTTCTTC.

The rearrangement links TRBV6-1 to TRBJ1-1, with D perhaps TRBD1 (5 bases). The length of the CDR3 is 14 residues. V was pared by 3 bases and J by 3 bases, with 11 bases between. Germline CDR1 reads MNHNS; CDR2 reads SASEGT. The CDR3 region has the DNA TGTGCCAGCAGTGACGAGGGGCCCTACACTGAAGCTTTCTTT. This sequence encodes CASSDEGPYTEAFF.

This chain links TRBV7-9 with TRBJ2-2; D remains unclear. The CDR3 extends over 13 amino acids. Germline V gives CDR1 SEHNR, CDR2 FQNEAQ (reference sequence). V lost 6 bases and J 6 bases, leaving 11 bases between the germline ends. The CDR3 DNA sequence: TGTGCCAGCAGTCCCCCCGGTCCCGGGGAGCTGTTTTTT. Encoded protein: CASSPPGPGELFF. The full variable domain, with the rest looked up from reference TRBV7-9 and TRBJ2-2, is DTGVSQNPRHKITKRGQNVTFRCDPISEHNRLYWYRQTLGQGPEFLTYFQNEAQLEKSRLLSDRFSAERPKGSFSTLEIQRTEQGDSAMYLCASSPPGPGELFFGEGSRLTVL.

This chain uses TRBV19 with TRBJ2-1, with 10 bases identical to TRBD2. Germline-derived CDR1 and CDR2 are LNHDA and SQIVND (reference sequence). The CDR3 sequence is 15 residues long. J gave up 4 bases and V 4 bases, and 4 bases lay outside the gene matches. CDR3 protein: CASSTQREGYNEQFF. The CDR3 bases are TGTGCCAGTAGTACCCAGCGGGAGGGGTACAATGAGCAGTTCTTC.

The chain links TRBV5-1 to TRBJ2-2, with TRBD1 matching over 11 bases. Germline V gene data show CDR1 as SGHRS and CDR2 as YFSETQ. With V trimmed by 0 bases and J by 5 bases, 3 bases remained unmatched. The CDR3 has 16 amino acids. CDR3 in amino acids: CASSLDGTGGTGELFF. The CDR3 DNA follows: TGCGCCAGCAGCTTGGACGGGACAGGGGGGACCGGGGAGCTGTTTTTT.

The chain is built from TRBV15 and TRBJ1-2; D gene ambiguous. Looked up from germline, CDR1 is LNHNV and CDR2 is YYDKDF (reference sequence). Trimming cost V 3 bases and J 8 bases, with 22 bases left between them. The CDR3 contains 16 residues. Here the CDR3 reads CATSSWLFRKEQGYTF. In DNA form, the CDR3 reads TGTGCCACCAGCAGTTGGCTTTTTAGGAAGGAGCAGGGCTACACCTTC.

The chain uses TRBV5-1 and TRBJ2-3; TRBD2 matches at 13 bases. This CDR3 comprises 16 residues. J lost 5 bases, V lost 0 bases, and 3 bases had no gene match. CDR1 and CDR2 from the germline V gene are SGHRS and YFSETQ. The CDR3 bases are TGCGCCAGCAGCTTGGGACTAGCGGGAGGAATAGATACGCAGTATTTT. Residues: CASSLGLAGGIDTQYF. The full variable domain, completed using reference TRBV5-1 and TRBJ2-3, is KAGVTQTPRYLIKTRGQQVTLSCSPISGHRSVSWYQQTPGQGLQFLFEYFSETQRNKGNFPGRFSGRQFSNSRSEMNVSTLELGDSALYLCASSLGLAGGIDTQYFGPGTRLTVL.

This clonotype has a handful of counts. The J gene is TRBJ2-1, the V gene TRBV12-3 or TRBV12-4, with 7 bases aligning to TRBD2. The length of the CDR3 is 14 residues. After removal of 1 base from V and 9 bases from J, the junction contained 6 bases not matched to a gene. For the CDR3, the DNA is TGTGCCAGCAGTTTAGGGACTAGTGTCGGTGAGCAGTTCTTC. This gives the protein CASSLGTSVGEQFF.

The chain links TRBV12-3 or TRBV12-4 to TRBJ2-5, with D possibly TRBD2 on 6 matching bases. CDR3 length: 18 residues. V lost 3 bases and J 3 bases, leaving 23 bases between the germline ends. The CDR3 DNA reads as TGTGCCAGCAGTTTCGCTGGAGGGTGGCGGAGCCGGGAAGAGACCCAGTACTTC. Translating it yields CASSFAGGWRSREETQYF.

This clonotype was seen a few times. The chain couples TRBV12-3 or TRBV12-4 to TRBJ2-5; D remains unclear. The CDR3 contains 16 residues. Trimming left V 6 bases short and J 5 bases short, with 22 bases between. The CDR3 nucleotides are TGTGCCAGCAGCTCTTTATGGTGGCCCGGAAGGGAGACCCAGTACTTC. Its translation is CASSSLWWPGRETQYF.

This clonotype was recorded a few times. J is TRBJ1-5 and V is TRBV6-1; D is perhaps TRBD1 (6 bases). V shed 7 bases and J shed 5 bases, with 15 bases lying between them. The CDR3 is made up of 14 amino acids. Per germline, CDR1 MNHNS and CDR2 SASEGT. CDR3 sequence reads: CASTPNRADQPQHF. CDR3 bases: TGTGCCAGCACCCCCAACAGGGCGGATCAGCCCCAGCATTTT.

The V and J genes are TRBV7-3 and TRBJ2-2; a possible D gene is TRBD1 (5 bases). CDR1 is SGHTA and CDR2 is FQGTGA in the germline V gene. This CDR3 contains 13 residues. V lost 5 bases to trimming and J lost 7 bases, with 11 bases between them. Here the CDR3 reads CASSVYRHGELFF. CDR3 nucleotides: TGTGCCAGCAGCGTATACAGGCACGGGGAGCTGTTTTTT.

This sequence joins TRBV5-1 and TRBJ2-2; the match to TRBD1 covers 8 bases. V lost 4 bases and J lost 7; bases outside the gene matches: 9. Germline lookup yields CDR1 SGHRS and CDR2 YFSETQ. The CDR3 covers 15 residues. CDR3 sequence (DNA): TGCGCCAGCAGCGTTGACAGGGGAGGTGGCGGGGAGCTGTTTTTT. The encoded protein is CASSVDRGGGGELFF.

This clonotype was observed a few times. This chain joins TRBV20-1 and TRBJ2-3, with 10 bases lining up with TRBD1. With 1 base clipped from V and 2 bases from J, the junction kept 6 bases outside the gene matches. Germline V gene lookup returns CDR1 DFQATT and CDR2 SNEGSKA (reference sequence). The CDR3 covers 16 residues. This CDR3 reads CSARGDRGPNTDTQYF. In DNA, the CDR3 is TGCAGTGCTAGAGGAGACAGGGGGCCTAACACAGATACGCAGTATTTT.

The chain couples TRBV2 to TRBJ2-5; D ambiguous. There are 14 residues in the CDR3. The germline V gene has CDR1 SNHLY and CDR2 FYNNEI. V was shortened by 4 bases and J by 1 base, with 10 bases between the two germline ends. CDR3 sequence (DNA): TGTGCCAGCAGTGTTTTGGGCCCCCAAGAGACCCAGTACTTC. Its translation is CASSVLGPQETQYF.

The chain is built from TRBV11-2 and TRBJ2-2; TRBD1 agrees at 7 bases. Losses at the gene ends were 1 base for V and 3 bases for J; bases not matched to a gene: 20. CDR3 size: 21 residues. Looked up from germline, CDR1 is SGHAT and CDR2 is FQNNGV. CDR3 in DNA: TGTGCCAGCAGCTTAGTTTCCCTCCTCCCGACAGGGCTTTTGGACACCGGGGAGCTGTTTTTT. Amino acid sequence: CASSLVSLLPTGLLDTGELFF.

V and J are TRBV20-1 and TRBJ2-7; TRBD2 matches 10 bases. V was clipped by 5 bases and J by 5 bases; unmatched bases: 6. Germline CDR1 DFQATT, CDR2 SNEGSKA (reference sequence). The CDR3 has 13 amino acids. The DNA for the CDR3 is TGCAGTGCTGGTCTAGCGGGAGTTAACGAGCAGTACTTC. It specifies CSAGLAGVNEQYF.

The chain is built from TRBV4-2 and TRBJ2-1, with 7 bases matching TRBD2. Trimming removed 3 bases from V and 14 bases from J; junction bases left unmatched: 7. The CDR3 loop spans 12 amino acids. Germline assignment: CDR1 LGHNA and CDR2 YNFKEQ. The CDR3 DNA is TGTGCCAGCAGCCAGCCCGGAGGGAGGGAGTTCTTC. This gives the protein CASSQPGGREFF.

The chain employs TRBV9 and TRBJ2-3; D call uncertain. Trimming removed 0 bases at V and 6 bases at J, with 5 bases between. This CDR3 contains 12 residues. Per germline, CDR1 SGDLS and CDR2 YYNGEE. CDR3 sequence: CASSVVGDTQYF. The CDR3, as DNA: TGTGCCAGCAGCGTAGTGGGGGATACGCAGTATTTT.

This CDR3 is CASSQGLAHNEQFF. CDR3 coding DNA: TGTGCCAGCAGCCAGGGACTAGCGCACAATGAGCAGTTCTTC. The V gene is TRBV7-3, the J gene TRBJ2-1; 10 bases line up with TRBD2. Germline CDR1 and CDR2: SGHTA and FQGTGA. The length of the CDR3 is 14 residues. With V trimmed by 5 bases and J by 5 bases, 3 bases remained unmatched.

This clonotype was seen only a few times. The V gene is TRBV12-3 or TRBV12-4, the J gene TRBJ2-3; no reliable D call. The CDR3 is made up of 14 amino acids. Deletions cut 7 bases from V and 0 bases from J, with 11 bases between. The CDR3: CASTSSHSTDTQYF. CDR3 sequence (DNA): TGTGCCAGCACCTCCTCACACAGCACAGATACGCAGTATTTT.

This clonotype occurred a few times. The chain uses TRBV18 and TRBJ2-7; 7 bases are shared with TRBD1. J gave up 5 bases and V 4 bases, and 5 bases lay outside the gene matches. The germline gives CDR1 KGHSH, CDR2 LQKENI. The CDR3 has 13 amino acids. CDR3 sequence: CASSRIGGNEQYF. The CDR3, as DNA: TGTGCCAGCTCACGAATAGGGGGCAACGAGCAGTACTTC.

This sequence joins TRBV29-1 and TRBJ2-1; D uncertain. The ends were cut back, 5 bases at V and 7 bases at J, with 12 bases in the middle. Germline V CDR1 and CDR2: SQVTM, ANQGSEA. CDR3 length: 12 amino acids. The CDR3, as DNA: TGCAGCGTTCTTCCTGGGATGAATGAGCAGTTCTTC. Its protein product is CSVLPGMNEQFF.